The 4 T cell receptor beta chains in this list originate from one sample, sequenced in a study of OX40 agonist ivuxolimab in advanced cancers. The protocol was immunoSEQ multiplex PCR, while the TCRdb copy is restricted to in-frame clones and leaves out a portion. The table includes nearly 65,000 clones, over 80% detected once. The sample consisted of CD4+ or CD8+ T cells sorted from blood, taken in a trial of the OX40 agonist ivuxolimab. These receptors all stem from an adult with an advanced solid tumor such as melanoma, head and neck, liver or kidney cancer.

CDR3 protein: CASSYSGGGRFEQYF. CDR3 coding DNA: TGTGCCAGCAGTTACTCGGGAGGGGGCCGTTTCGAGCAGTACTTC. The chain has TRBV6-5 and TRBJ2-7; either TRBD1 or TRBD2 may fit D (7 bases each). The germline V gene encodes CDR1 MNHEY and CDR2 SVGAGI. The CDR3 extends over 15 amino acids. Trimming stripped 0 bases from V and 6 bases from J, with 15 bases between.

The V call is TRBV5-4, the J call TRBJ2-7; 8 bases are shared with TRBD1. Germline CDR1 and CDR2: SGHNT and YYREEE (reference sequence). V shed 3 bases and J 2 bases; nucleotides not matched to a gene: 4. This CDR3 has 14 residues. CDR3 in amino acids: CASSYRGIPYEQYF. As DNA, the CDR3 is TGTGCCAGCAGCTACAGGGGGATTCCCTACGAGCAGTACTTC.

The V gene is TRBV4-2, the J gene TRBJ2-1, with 10 bases fitting TRBD2. The CDR3 is 19 amino acids. Germline assignment: CDR1 LGHNA and CDR2 YNFKEQ. Trimming removed 1 base from V and 5 bases from J; junction bases left unmatched: 14. The CDR3 DNA follows: TGTGCCAGCAGCCAAGTTCCTAGCGGGAGTTTTGGCGTGAACAATGAGCAGTTCTTC. It specifies CASSQVPSGSFGVNNEQFF.

The chain has TRBV5-6 and TRBJ2-7, with D unresolved. The length of the CDR3 is 12 residues. Germline values: CDR1 SGHDT, CDR2 YYEEEE. Trimming removed 5 bases from V and 2 bases from J, with 8 bases in between. The DNA for the CDR3 is TGTGCCAGCAGGACCCTAGCCTACGAGCAGTACTTC. It specifies CASRTLAYEQYF.